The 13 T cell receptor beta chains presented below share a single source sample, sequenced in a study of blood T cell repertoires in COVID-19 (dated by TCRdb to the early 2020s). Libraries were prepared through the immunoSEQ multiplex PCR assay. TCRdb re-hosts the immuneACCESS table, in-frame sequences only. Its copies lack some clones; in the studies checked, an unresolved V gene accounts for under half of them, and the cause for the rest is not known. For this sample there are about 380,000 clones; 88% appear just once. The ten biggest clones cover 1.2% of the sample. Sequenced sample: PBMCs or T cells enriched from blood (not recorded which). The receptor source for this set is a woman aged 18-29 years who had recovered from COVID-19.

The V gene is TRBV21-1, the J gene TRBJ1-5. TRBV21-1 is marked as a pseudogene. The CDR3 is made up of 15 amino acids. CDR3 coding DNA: TGTGCCAGTCTCCGGACCCGTGCGGGAAGGCAGCCCCAGCATTTT. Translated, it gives CASLRTRAGRQPQHF.

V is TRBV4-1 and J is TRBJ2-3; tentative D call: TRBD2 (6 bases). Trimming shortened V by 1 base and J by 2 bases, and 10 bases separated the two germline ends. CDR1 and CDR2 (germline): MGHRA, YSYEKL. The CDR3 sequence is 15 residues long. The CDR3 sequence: CASSQALASTDTQYF. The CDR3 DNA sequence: TGCGCCAGCAGCCAAGCACTAGCCTCCACAGATACGCAGTATTTT.

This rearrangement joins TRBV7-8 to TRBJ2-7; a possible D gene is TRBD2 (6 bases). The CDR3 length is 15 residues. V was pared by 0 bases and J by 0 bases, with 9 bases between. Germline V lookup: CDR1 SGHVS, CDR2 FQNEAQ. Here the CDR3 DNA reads TGTGCCAGCAGCTTAGCCGGGACTGCCTCCTACGAGCAGTACTTC. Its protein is CASSLAGTASYEQYF.

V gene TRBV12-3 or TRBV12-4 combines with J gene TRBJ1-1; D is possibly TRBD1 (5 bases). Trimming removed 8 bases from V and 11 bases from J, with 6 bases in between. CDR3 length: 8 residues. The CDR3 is CASGGAFF. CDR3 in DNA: TGTGCCAGCGGGGGGGCTTTCTTT.

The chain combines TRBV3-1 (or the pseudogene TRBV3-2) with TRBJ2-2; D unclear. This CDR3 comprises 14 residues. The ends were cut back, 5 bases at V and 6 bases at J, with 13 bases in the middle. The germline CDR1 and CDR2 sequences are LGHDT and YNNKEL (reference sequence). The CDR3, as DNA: TGTGCCAGCAGCGCTCAAGAGATGGCCGGGGAGCTGTTTTTT. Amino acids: CASSAQEMAGELFF.

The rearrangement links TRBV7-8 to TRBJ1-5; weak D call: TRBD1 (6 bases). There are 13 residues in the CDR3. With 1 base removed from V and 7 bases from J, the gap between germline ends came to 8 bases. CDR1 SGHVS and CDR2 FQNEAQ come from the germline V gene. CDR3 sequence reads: CASSLGTDQPQHF. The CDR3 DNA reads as TGTGCCAGCAGCTTAGGGACAGACCAGCCCCAGCATTTT.

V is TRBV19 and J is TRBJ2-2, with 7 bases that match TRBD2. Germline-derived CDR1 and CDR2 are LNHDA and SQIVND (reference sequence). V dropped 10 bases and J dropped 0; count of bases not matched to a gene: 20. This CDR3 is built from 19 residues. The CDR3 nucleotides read TGTGCCACCTGGGGGGGTGAACTGAGGGCCAGATCGAACACCGGGGAGCTGTTTTTT. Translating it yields CATWGGELRARSNTGELFF.

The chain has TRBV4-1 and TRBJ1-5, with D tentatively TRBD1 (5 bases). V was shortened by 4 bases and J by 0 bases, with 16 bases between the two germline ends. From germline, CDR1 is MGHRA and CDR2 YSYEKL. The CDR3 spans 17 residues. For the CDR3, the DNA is TGCGCCAGCAGCCTCGACGGCGGGGGGTATAGCAATCAGCCCCAGCATTTT. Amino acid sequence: CASSLDGGGYSNQPQHF.

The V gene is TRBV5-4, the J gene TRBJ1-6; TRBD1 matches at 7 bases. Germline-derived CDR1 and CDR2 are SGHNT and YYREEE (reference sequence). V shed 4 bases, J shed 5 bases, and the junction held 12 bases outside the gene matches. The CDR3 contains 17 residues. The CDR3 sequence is CASSGHTGDLNNSPLHF. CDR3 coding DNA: TGTGCCAGCAGCGGACACACAGGGGACCTTAATAATTCACCCCTCCACTTT.

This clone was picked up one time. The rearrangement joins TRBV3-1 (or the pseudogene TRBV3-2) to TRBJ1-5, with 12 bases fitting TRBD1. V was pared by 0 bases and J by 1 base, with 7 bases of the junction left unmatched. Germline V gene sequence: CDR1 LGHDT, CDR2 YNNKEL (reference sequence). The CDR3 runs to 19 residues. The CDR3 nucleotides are TGTGCCAGCAGCCAAGAGGGGACAGGGGGCTTGTTAAGCAATCAGCCCCAGCATTTT. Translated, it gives CASSQEGTGGLLSNQPQHF.

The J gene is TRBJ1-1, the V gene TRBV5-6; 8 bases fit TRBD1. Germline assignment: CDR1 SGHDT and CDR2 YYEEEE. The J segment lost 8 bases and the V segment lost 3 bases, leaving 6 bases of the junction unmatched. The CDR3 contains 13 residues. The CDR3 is CASSWTGQLEAFF. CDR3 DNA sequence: TGTGCCAGCAGCTGGACAGGGCAGCTCGAAGCTTTCTTT. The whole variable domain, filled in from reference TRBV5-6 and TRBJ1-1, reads DAGVTQSPTHLIKTRGQQVTLRCSPKSGHDTVSWYQQALGQGPQFIFQYYEEEERQRGNFPDRFSGHQFPNYSSELNVNALLLGDSALYLCASSWTGQLEAFFGQGTRLTVV.

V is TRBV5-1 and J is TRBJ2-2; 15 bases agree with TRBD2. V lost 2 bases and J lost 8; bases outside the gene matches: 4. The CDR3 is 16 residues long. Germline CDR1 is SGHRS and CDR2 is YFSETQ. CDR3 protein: CASSFGTSGGRGELFF. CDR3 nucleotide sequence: TGCGCCAGCAGCTTCGGGACTAGCGGGGGGAGAGGGGAGCTGTTTTTT.

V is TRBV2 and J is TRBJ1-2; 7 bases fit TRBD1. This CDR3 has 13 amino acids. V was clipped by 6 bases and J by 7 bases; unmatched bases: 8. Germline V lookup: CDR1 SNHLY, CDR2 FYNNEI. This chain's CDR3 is CASREGQFLGYTF. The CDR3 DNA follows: TGTGCCAGCAGAGAGGGACAGTTCCTTGGCTACACCTTC. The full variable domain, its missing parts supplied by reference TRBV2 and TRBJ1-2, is EPEVTQTPSHQVTQMGQEVILRCVPISNHLYFYWYRQILGQKVEFLVSFYNNEISEKSEIFDDQFSVERPDGSNFTLKIRSTKLEDSAMYFCASREGQFLGYTFGSGTRLTVV.